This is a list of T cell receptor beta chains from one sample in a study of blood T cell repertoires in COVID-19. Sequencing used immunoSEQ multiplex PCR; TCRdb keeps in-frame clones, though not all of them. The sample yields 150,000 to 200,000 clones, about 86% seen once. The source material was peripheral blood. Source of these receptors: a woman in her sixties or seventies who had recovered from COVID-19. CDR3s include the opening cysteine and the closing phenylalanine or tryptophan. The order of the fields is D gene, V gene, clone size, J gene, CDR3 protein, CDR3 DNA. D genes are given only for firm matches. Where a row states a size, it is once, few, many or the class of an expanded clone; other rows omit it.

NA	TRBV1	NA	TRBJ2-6	CPRGAGPSSGANVLTF	TGCCCCCGGGGGGCGGGCCCTTCCTCTGGGGCCAACGTCCTGACTTTC
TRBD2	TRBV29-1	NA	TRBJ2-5	CSVTGLAGYQETQYF	TGCAGCGTTACCGGACTAGCGGGGTACCAAGAGACCCAGTACTTC
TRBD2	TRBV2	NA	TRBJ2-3	CASNVASGTSTDTQYF	TGTGCCAGCAATGTTGCTAGCGGAACAAGCACAGATACGCAGTATTTT
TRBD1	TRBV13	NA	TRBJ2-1	CASSLETGGQGYNEQFF	TGTGCCAGCAGCTTAGAAACCGGGGGACAGGGTTACAATGAGCAGTTCTTC
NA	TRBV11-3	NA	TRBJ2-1	CASSTGGARSYNEQFF	TGTGCCAGCAGCACCGGCGGCGCCCGCTCCTACAATGAGCAGTTCTTC
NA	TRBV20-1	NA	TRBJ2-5	CSAEGETQYF	TGCAGTGCGGAGGGGGAGACCCAGTACTTC
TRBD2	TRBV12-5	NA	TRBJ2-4	CASAPGTSGRAGYIQYF	TGTGCTAGTGCCCCCGGGACTAGCGGGAGGGCGGGGTACATTCAGTACTTC
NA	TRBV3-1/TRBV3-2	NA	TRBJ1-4	CASSWRGFNEKLFF	TGTGCCAGCAGCTGGAGGGGCTTTAATGAAAAACTGTTTTTT
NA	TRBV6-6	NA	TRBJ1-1	CASSSLSSNTEAFF	TGTGCCAGCAGTTCTCTGTCCTCGAACACTGAAGCTTTCTTT
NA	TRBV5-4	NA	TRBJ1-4	CASSASGPTNEKLFF	TGTGCCAGCAGCGCCTCAGGCCCAACTAATGAAAAACTGTTTTTT
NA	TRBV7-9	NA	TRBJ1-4	CASSLGLQAWVEKLFF	TGTGCCAGCAGCTTGGGACTACAGGCCTGGGTTGAAAAACTGTTTTTT
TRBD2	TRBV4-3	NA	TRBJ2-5	CASSPLTGGPGETQYF	TGCGCCAGCAGCCCCCTAACGGGAGGGCCGGGGGAGACCCAGTACTTC
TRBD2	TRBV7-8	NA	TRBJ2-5	CASSPRTRLSTQYF	TGTGCCAGCAGCCCCCGGACTAGGTTATCAACCCAGTACTTC
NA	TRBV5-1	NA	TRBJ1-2	CASSLQGVGYGYTF	TGCGCCAGCAGTTTACAAGGGGTGGGCTATGGCTACACCTTC
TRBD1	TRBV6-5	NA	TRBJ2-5	CASSKDRGWETQYF	TGTGCCAGCAGCAAGGACAGGGGATGGGAGACCCAGTACTTC
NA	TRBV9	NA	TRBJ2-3	CASSGRGARSTDTQYF	TGTGCCAGCAGCGGCAGGGGGGCCCGTAGCACAGATACGCAGTATTTT
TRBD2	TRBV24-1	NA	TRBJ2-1	CATSDFTSGDYNEQFF	TGTGCCACCAGTGATTTTACTAGCGGGGACTACAATGAGCAGTTCTTC
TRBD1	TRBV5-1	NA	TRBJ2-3	CASSTYRGAYADTQYF	TGCGCCAGCAGCACTTACAGGGGGGCCTATGCAGATACGCAGTATTTT
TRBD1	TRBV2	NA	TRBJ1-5	CASRLGTGAQPQHF	TGTGCCAGCAGGCTGGGGACAGGGGCTCAGCCCCAGCATTTT
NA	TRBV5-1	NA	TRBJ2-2	CASGSGNTGELFF	TGCGCCAGCGGGAGCGGAAACACCGGGGAGCTGTTTTTT
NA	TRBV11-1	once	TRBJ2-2	CASSLTRTGELFF	TGTGCCAGCAGCTTAACCCGGACCGGGGAGCTGTTTTTT
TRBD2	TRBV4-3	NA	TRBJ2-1	CASTIGLALPDEQFF	TGCGCCAGCACAATCGGACTAGCCCTGCCGGATGAGCAGTTCTTC
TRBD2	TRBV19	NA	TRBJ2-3	CASSITSGSYTDTQYF	TGTGCCAGTAGTATTACTAGCGGGAGTTACACAGATACGCAGTATTTT
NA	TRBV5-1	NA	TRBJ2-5	CASSFVLQETQYF	TGCGCCAGCAGCTTCGTGCTACAAGAGACCCAGTACTTC
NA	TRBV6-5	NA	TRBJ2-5	CASTLGTSETQYF	TGTGCCAGCACCCTGGGGACTTCAGAGACCCAGTACTTC
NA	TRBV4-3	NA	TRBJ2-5	CASSQDSGSAETQYF	TGCGCCAGCAGCCAAGATTCGGGGAGCGCGGAGACCCAGTACTTC
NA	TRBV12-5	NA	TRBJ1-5	CASATPSNQPQHF	TGTGCTAGTGCCACACCATCCAATCAGCCCCAGCATTTT
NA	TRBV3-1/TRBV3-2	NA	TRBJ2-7	CASSPAGWASSYEQYF	TGTGCCAGCAGCCCCGCCGGCTGGGCGAGCTCCTACGAGCAGTACTTC
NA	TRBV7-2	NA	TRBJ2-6	CASSLGALASGANVLTF	TGTGCCAGCAGCTTAGGGGCGTTGGCGTCTGGGGCCAACGTCCTGACTTTC
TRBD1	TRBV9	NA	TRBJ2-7	CASSVAPRQGEGDYEQYF	TGTGCCAGCAGCGTAGCCCCCCGACAGGGTGAAGGGGATTACGAGCAGTACTTC
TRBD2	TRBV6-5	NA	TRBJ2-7	CASSPRTSGNYEQYF	TGTGCCAGCAGTCCCCGGACTAGTGGAAACTACGAGCAGTACTTC
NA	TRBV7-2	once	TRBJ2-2	CASSSGGPTRDTGELFF	TGTGCCAGCAGCTCCGGTGGGCCAACGCGTGACACCGGGGAGCTGTTTTTT
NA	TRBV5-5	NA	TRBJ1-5	CASSLGQGGQPQHF	TGTGCCAGCAGCTTGGGGCAAGGGGGTCAGCCCCAGCATTTT
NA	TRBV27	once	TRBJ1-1	CASSPLGGQGGRGAFF	TGTGCCAGCAGCCCATTGGGGGGGCAGGGCGGTCGGGGGGCTTTCTTT
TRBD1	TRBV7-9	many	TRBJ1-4	CASSPQGRGEKLFF	TGTGCCAGCAGCCCACAGGGGAGAGGTGAAAAACTGTTTTTT
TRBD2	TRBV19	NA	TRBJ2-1	CATLKRERGEQFF	TGTGCCACCCTCAAGCGGGAGAGAGGTGAGCAGTTCTTC
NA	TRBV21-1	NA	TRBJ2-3	CASSKVTGEPLGLGTQYF	TGTGCCAGCAGCAAAGTAACCGGGGAGCCCCTAGGGTTGGGTACGCAGTATTTT
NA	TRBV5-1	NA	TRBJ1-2	CASSWNPPGGIYGYTF	TGCGCCAGCAGCTGGAACCCCCCGGGGGGGATCTATGGCTACACCTTC
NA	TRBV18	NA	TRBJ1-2	CASSHATDPNYGYTF	TGTGCCAGCTCCCACGCGACAGACCCTAACTATGGCTACACCTTC
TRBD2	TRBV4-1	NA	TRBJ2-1	CASSQVSLAGADEQFF	TGCGCCAGCAGCCAAGTTTCCCTAGCGGGAGCCGATGAGCAGTTCTTC
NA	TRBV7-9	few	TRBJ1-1	CASSLGGPMNTEAFF	TGTGCCAGCAGCTTGGGAGGGCCAATGAACACTGAAGCTTTCTTT
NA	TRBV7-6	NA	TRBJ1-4	CASTQSSGAREKLFF	TGTGCCAGCACCCAATCCTCAGGGGCACGTGAAAAACTGTTTTTT
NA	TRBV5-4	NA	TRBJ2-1	CASSTDYWNEQFF	TGTGCCAGCAGCACGGACTACTGGAATGAGCAGTTCTTC
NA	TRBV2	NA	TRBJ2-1	CASSEAPEQFF	TGTGCCAGCAGTGAGGCCCCCGAGCAGTTCTTC
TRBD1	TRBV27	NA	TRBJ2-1	CASSLGQPPNEQFF	TGTGCCAGCAGTTTGGGACAGCCACCCAATGAGCAGTTCTTC
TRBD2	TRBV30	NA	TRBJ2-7	CAWSPPKTSGRAGEQYF	TGTGCCTGGAGTCCCCCGAAGACTAGCGGGAGGGCCGGAGAGCAGTACTTC
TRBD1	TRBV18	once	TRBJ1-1	CASSPAGTGGTEAFF	TGTGCCAGCTCACCGGCCGGGACAGGGGGCACTGAAGCTTTCTTT
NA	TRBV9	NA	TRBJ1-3	CASSVGVGGRSSGNTIYF	TGTGCCAGCAGCGTAGGGGTGGGGGGTCGGAGCTCTGGAAACACCATATATTTT
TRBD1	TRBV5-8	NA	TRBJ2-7	CASTPRGTGNYEQYF	TGTGCCAGCACCCCTAGGGGGACAGGCAACTACGAGCAGTACTTC
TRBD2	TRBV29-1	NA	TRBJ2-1	CSVAPPAGGYNEQFF	TGCAGCGTCGCCCCCCCAGCGGGAGGGTACAATGAGCAGTTCTTC
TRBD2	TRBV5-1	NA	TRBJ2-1	CASSPASGVDYNEQFF	TGCGCCAGCAGCCCGGCTAGCGGGGTCGACTACAATGAGCAGTTCTTC